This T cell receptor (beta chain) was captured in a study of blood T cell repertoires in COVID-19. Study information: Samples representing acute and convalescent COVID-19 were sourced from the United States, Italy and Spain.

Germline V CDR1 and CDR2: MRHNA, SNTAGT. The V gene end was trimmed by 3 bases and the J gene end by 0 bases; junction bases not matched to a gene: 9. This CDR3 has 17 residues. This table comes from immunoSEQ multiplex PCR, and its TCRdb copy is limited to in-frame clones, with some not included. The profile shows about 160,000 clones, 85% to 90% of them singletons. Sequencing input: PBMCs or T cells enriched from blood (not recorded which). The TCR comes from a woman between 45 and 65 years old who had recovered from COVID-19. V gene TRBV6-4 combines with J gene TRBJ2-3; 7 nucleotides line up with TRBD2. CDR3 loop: CASSEASGSSSTDTQYF. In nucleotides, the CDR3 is TGTGCCAGCAGTGAGGCTAGCGGTTCCTCTAGCACAGATACGCAGTATTTT.